These T cell receptor beta chains were read from a single sample in a study of OX40 agonist ivuxolimab in advanced cancers. Sequenced by immunoSEQ multiplex PCR; TCRdb stores in-frame clones only, minus some. Here the sample spans about 80,000 clones, roughly 90% being singletons. This material consisted of CD4+ or CD8+ T cells sorted from blood, taken in a trial of the OX40 agonist ivuxolimab. The receptors derive from an adult with an advanced solid tumor such as melanoma, head and neck, liver or kidney cancer. Both conserved end residues are trimmed from each CDR3. A D gene is named only where the DNA matches it firmly.

v_call,d_call,cdr3_aa
TRBV13,NA,ASSLQETQY
TRBV7-6,NA,ASSLAAATNTEAF
TRBV7-9,TRBD1,ASSSHRGPHNEQF
TRBV30,NA,AWSVLGATDTQY
TRBV10-3,TRBD1,AISDYLDRALNTEAF
TRBV2,NA,ASSDSKNRPDGYT
TRBV27,NA,ASSLRTPGSLANTGELF
TRBV5-8,NA,ASSLGRGRNEQF
TRBV4-3,TRBD1,ASSQLGGGGGQAQIGYT
TRBV2,NA,ASSELEGLSYEQY
TRBV27,NA,ATFLGAGLNEQF
TRBV13,TRBD1,ASSPGTVNTEAF
TRBV4-2,NA,ASSQEGDSGGYEQY
TRBV6-5,NA,ASSYSMGDLGYT
TRBV7-9,TRBD2,ASSFWAGGRNEQF
TRBV7-9,NA,ASSLLLGDGDTEAF
TRBV9,TRBD2,ASSETTSGTLNEQF
TRBV4-3,NA,ASSQDGGVPYEQY
TRBV27,NA,ASSLNLGRRSYEQY
TRBV14,TRBD1,ASSWDSRPLEQY
TRBV5-8,NA,ASREKTAFYGYT
TRBV6-5,TRBD1,ASSYQGAATEAF
TRBV5-4,NA,ASSLRGRDYEQY
TRBV5-6,NA,ASSLGSNQPQH
TRBV4-1,NA,ASSQGAGTSNQPQH
TRBV6-1,NA,ATSREGFGELF
TRBV7-9,NA,ASSLSPSLGGKTF
TRBV19,TRBD2,ASSPGAGGPYNEQF
TRBV9,NA,ASRSPGNTEAF
TRBV10-3,NA,AISVEGESQPQH
TRBV27,NA,ASSLGAGTEAF
TRBV5-6,NA,ASSLGPEQY